One sample yielded the 5 T cell receptor beta chains listed below, sequenced in a study of cytomegalovirus exposure and HLA in healthy donors. PCR amplification relied on 60 Vbeta primers (plus 13 Jbeta primers). Produced via immunoSEQ multiplex PCR; TCRdb's table is partial and in-frame only. Found here are 64,000 or so clones, over 60% of them singletons; the top ten hold less than 8.5%. What was sequenced was PBMCs. The receptors were sampled from a man aged 35 to 55 in good health and CMV-seropositive.

Only a few counts were recorded for this clone. The chain links TRBV6-6 to TRBJ2-3; perhaps TRBD2 as D (7 bases). CDR3 size: 15 residues. CDR1 and CDR2 (germline): MNHNY, SVGAGI (reference sequence). V lost 6 bases and J lost 2, with 15 bases in between. CDR3 DNA sequence: TGTGCCAGCAGGGGGGGGCAGAGTTACACAGATACGCAGTATTTT. As protein: CASRGGQSYTDTQYF.

V and J are TRBV7-2 and TRBJ2-3; 7 nucleotides agree with TRBD1. V lost 7 bases to trimming and J lost 5 bases; unmatched junction nucleotides: 12. The CDR3 totals 15 residues. Germline CDR1 and CDR2: SGHTA and FQGNSA. The CDR3, as DNA: TGTGCCAGCACCTTCGAGACAGGGATTGTAGATACGCAGTATTTT. This gives the protein CASTFETGIVDTQYF.

CDR3 nucleotide sequence: TGTGCCAGCAGTCGGACAGTTAACACAGATACGCAGTATTTT. Translation gives CASSRTVNTDTQYF. The J gene is TRBJ2-3, the V gene TRBV2; D perhaps matches TRBD1 (6 bases). Germline V CDR1 and CDR2: SNHLY, FYNNEI. The CDR3 length is 14 residues. V was pared by 5 bases and J by 2 bases, with 11 bases between. Full variable domain (remainder filled in from reference TRBV2 and TRBJ2-3): EPEVTQTPSHQVTQMGQEVILRCVPISNHLYFYWYRQILGQKVEFLVSFYNNEISEKSEIFDDQFSVERPDGSNFTLKIRSTKLEDSAMYFCASSRTVNTDTQYFGPGTRLTVL.

The chain couples TRBV19 to TRBJ1-1, with a tentative D call TRBD1 (5 bases). The CDR3 is 13 residues long. Germline CDR1 and CDR2: LNHDA and SQIVND (reference sequence). Trimming stripped 4 bases from V and 0 bases from J, with 6 bases between. CDR3 coding DNA: TGTGCCAGTAGTACAGGGATGAACACTGAAGCTTTCTTT. Its protein is CASSTGMNTEAFF.

The V call is TRBV5-4, the J call TRBJ2-7; 7 bases align to TRBD1. V shed 4 bases and J 6 bases; nucleotides not matched to a gene: 7. CDR1 is SGHNT, CDR2 YYREEE, per germline (reference sequence). The CDR3 runs to 13 residues. The CDR3 DNA reads TGTGCCAGCAGCGGGGACAGTCTTCTCGAGCAGTACTTC. Translated: CASSGDSLLEQYF.